Shown below are 15 T cell receptor beta chains from a single sample sequenced in a study of shared clonotypes between healthy human individuals. Profiled with immunoSEQ multiplex PCR; TCRdb holds only in-frame clones, not every one. This sample has approximately 530,000 clones, with approximately 94% found just once. Sequenced sample: naive CD4+ T cells sorted from blood. Subset here: CD45RA+ positively selected. The origin of the receptors is a woman in her 30s in good health.

The rearrangement joins TRBV5-6 to TRBJ1-2; D gene ambiguous. The CDR3 has 16 residues. V shed 3 bases and J shed 0 bases, with 15 bases lying between them. Germline V gene data show CDR1 as SGHDT and CDR2 as YYEEEE. CDR3 loop: CASSSRTRGANYGYTF. CDR3 sequence (DNA): TGTGCCAGCAGCTCCCGGACGCGGGGAGCTAACTATGGCTACACCTTC.

The chain recombines TRBV10-3 with TRBJ1-2, with 8 bases that match TRBD1. The CDR3 covers 15 residues. J was trimmed by 7 bases and V by 4 bases; bases with no gene match: 11. Germline V lookup: CDR1 ENHRY, CDR2 SYGVKD. CDR3 nucleotides: TGTGCCATCAGTGGGGGACAGGAGGGGGTGGTTGGCTACACCTTC. This codes for CAISGGQEGVVGYTF.

The rearrangement links TRBV7-8 to TRBJ2-3, with TRBD2 identical over 9 bases. Germline CDR1 is SGHVS and CDR2 is FQNEAQ. CDR3 length: 17 residues. With 5 bases clipped from V and 4 bases from J, the junction kept 13 bases outside the gene matches. Here the CDR3 reads CASSRRDPAGGPDTQYF. As DNA, the CDR3 is TGTGCCAGCAGCCGAAGAGACCCGGCGGGAGGGCCAGATACGCAGTATTTT.

On this clone itself: Its ends do not fully match the called genes, so a read error is possible. V usage is TRBV28 and J usage is TRBJ2-7; D might be TRBD1 or TRBD2, each matching 5 bases. The CDR3 has 14 residues. Germline V gives CDR1 MDHEN, CDR2 SYDVKM. The CDR3 DNA reads TGTGCCACCAGTGACCCGGGACCAAACTACGAGCAGTACTTC. Protein: CATSDPGPNYEQYF.

The CDR3 bases are TGTGCCAGCAGGCGCGCCACTGCGGGAGTGCGCACAGATACGCAGTATTTT. Protein: CASRRATAGVRTDTQYF. The rearrangement joins TRBV11-2 to TRBJ2-3; TRBD2 aligns across 7 bases. Germline CDR1 and CDR2: SGHAT and FQNNGV. The ends lost 6 bases at V and 1 base at J; junction bases unmatched: 13. The CDR3 is 17 amino acids.

The chain is built from TRBV28 and TRBJ2-4; possibly TRBD1 for D (5 bases). Deletions cut 7 bases from V and 1 base from J, with 29 bases between. This CDR3 is 20 amino acids long. Germline values: CDR1 MDHEN, CDR2 SYDVKM. The CDR3 region has the DNA TGTGCCAGCACCACCCTCTTAAGGGGCCCCTATGTGGAGGCCAAAAACATTCAGTACTTC. Translating it yields CASTTLLRGPYVEAKNIQYF.

V gene TRBV30 combines with J gene TRBJ2-2; D uncertain. CDR1 is GTSNPN, CDR2 SVGIG, per germline (reference sequence). The V and J ends lost 7 bases and 7 bases respectively, with 16 bases between them. The CDR3 sequence is 13 residues long. The CDR3 reads CALRLVLDGELFF. CDR3 in DNA: TGTGCCTTACGGTTGGTTCTTGACGGGGAGCTGTTTTTT.

The rearrangement joins TRBV27 to TRBJ2-3; 10 bases fit TRBD2. In germline, CDR1 is MNHEY, CDR2 SMNVEV (reference sequence). The CDR3 contains 18 residues. The ends lost 6 bases at V and 0 bases at J; junction bases unmatched: 12. In DNA form, the CDR3 reads TGTGCCAGCAGCCCTCTGGGACTAGCGCACACTAGCACAGATACGCAGTATTTT. Amino acids: CASSPLGLAHTSTDTQYF.

The rearrangement links TRBV9 to TRBJ2-2, with D possibly matching TRBD2 (6 bases). CDR1 and CDR2 (germline): SGDLS, YYNGEE. CDR3 length: 14 residues. V was cut by 4 bases and J by 4 bases, with 11 bases left in between. The CDR3 coding sequence is TGTGCCAGCAGCCCCAGGACTACCACCGGGGAGCTGTTTTTT. As protein: CASSPRTTTGELFF.

This chain links TRBV10-1 with TRBJ2-5; D call uncertain. V shed 8 bases and J shed 3 bases, with 13 bases lying between them. CDR1 and CDR2 (germline): WNHNN, SYGVQD (reference sequence). The length of the CDR3 is 13 residues. CDR3: CASSRGVKETQYF. In DNA, the CDR3 is TGCGCCAGCTCGAGAGGCGTAAAAGAGACCCAGTACTTC.

The rearrangement joins TRBV2 to TRBJ1-1; unclear D gene. With 2 bases removed from V and 5 bases from J, the gap between germline ends came to 12 bases. Germline CDR1 is SNHLY and CDR2 is FYNNEI. The CDR3 runs 14 residues. CDR3 amino acids: CASSEMEFGTEAFF. The CDR3 DNA is TGTGCCAGCAGTGAAATGGAGTTCGGTACTGAAGCTTTCTTT. Drawing the rest from reference TRBV2 and TRBJ1-1, the complete variable domain is EPEVTQTPSHQVTQMGQEVILRCVPISNHLYFYWYRQILGQKVEFLVSFYNNEISEKSEIFDDQFSVERPDGSNFTLKIRSTKLEDSAMYFCASSEMEFGTEAFFGQGTRLTVV.

This clone was observed once. The gene calls are TRBV5-6 and TRBJ2-4; unclear D gene. This CDR3 comprises 14 residues. With 1 base removed from V and 9 bases from J, the gap between germline ends came to 14 bases. CDR1 and CDR2 from the germline V gene are SGHDT and YYEEEE. Here the CDR3 DNA reads TGTGCCAGCAGCTTGACTGGCGCCTGGGGCATTCAGTACTTC. The encoded protein is CASSLTGAWGIQYF.

The chain combines TRBV28 with TRBJ2-1; TRBD2 matches at 9 bases. Trimming took 5 bases from V and 4 from J; bases not matched to a gene: 12. Germline values: CDR1 MDHEN, CDR2 SYDVKM. The CDR3 covers 17 residues. In DNA form, the CDR3 reads TGTGCCAGCAGTAACACATACGGGACTAGCAGTTACAATGAGCAGTTCTTC. This encodes CASSNTYGTSSYNEQFF.

The chain employs TRBV19 and TRBJ1-2; D is uncertain. Between the trimmed V and J ends, which lost 4 bases and 2 bases, there was a span of 5 bases. Germline CDR1 LNHDA, CDR2 SQIVND (reference sequence). The CDR3 sequence is 12 residues long. The CDR3 DNA follows: TGTGCCAGTAGTAACGGGAACTATGGCTACACCTTC. Its translation is CASSNGNYGYTF.

The chain is built from TRBV2 and TRBJ1-1; D remains ambiguous. The CDR3 has 9 amino acids. The V gene's germline CDR1 is SNHLY and CDR2 FYNNEI. V was trimmed by 3 bases and J by 9 bases, leaving 2 bases between them. For the CDR3, the DNA is TGTGCCAGCAGTGACAAAGCTTTCTTT. This encodes CASSDKAFF.